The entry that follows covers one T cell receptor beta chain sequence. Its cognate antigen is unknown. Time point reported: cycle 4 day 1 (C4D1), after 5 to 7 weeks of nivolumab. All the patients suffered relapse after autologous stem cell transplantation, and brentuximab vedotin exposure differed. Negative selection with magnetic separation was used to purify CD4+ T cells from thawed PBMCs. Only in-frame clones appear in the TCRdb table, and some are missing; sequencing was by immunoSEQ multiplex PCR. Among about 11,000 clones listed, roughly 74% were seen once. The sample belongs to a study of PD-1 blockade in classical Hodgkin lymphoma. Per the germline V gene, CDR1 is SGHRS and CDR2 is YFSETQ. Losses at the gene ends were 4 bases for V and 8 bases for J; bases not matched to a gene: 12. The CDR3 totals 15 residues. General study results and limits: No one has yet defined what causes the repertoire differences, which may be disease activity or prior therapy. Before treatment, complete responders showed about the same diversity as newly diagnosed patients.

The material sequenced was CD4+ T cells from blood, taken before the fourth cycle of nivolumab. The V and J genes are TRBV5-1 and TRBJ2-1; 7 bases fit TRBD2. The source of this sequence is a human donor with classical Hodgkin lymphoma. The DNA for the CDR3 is TGCGCCAGCAGCCCAGCGGGACTGTTCGCCGATGAGCAGTTCTTC. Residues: CASSPAGLFADEQFF.